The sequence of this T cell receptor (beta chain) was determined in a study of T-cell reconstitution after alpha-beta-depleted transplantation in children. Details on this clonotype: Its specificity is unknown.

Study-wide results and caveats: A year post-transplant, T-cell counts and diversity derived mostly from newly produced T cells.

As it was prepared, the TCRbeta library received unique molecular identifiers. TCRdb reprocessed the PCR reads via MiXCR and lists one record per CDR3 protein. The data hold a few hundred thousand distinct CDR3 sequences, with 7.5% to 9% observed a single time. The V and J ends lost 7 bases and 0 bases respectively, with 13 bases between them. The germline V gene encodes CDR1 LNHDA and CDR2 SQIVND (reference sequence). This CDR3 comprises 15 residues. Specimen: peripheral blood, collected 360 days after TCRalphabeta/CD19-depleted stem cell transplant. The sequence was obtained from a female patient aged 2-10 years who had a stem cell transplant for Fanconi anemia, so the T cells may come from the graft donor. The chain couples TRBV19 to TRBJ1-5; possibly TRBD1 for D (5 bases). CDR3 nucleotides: TGTGCCAGTAAATCCGGGACGGATAGCAATCAGCCCCAGCATTTT. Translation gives CASKSGTDSNQPQHF.